One sample yielded the 30 T cell receptor beta chains listed below, sequenced in a study of T cell responses to AZD1222 COVID-19 vaccine. TCRdb's copy holds only in-frame clones and misses some; the assay was immunoSEQ multiplex PCR. The repertoire has about 110,000 clones, around 84% of them found once; the top ten carry approximately 3.3%. The specimen was peripheral blood, collected on day 0 of AZD1222 vaccination. The receptors come from an adult in good health.

This clone appeared a single time. The V call is TRBV29-1, the J call TRBJ2-1, with TRBD2 matching 7 bases. V lost 8 bases, J lost 1 base, and 8 bases stayed unmatched. This CDR3 is built from 14 residues. The germline V gene encodes CDR1 SQVTM and CDR2 ANQGSEA. This CDR3 is CSPYLGGSYNEQFF. The DNA for the CDR3 is TGCAGCCCCTATTTGGGGGGGTCCTACAATGAGCAGTTCTTC.

V gene TRBV10-3 combines with J gene TRBJ2-5; no clear D gene. CDR1 is ENHRY, CDR2 SYGVKD, per germline. V lost 4 bases and J lost 7, with 16 bases in between. This CDR3 region has 14 residues. CDR3 loop: CAISGPEKPGTQYF. CDR3 nucleotides: TGTGCCATCAGTGGCCCTGAAAAACCGGGGACCCAGTACTTC.

The CDR3: CARGLQGRSNTGELFF. DNA for the CDR3: TGCGCCAGGGGACTTCAGGGGCGTTCGAACACCGGGGAGCTGTTTTTT. The V gene is TRBV23-1, the J gene TRBJ2-2; D is possibly TRBD1 or TRBD2 (6 bases each). TRBV23-1 is sorted into the ORF group, with uncertain function. The ends were cut back, 9 bases at V and 0 bases at J, with 17 bases in the middle. The CDR3 is 16 residues long.

This chain links TRBV13 with TRBJ1-2; the D gene is possibly TRBD1 (5 bases). Trimming shortened V by 8 bases and J by 8 bases, and 21 bases separated the two germline ends. The CDR3 totals 14 residues. The germline V gene encodes CDR1 PRHDT and CDR2 FYEKMQ (reference sequence). This chain's CDR3 is CASSPGQGNFGYTF. In nucleotides, the CDR3 is TGTGCCAGCTCCCCGGGGCAGGGCAATTTCGGCTACACCTTC.

This rearrangement joins TRBV29-1 to TRBJ1-3, with D uncertain. Germline V gene sequence: CDR1 SQVTM, CDR2 ANQGSEA. Trimming stripped 2 bases from V and 0 bases from J, with 8 bases between. The CDR3 has 14 amino acids. CDR3 nucleotide sequence: TGCAGCGTTGAATACGGCTACTCTGGAAACACCATATATTTT. This sequence encodes CSVEYGYSGNTIYF.

The chain joins TRBV15 to TRBJ1-4, with 7 bases identical to TRBD1. J gave up 6 bases and V 5 bases, and 9 bases lay outside the gene matches. CDR3 length: 15 residues. The germline gives CDR1 LNHNV, CDR2 YYDKDF (reference sequence). This chain's CDR3 is CATSGIRGSDEKLFF. CDR3 nucleotide sequence: TGTGCCACCAGCGGAATCAGGGGGTCAGATGAAAAACTGTTTTTT. Based on the CDR3 plus reference TRBV15 and TRBJ1-4, the full variable domain is DAMVIQNPRYQVTQFGKPVTLSCSQTLNHNVMYWYQQKSSQAPKLLFHYYDKDFNNEADTPDNFQSRRPNTSFCFLDIRSPGLGDTAMYLCATSGIRGSDEKLFFGSGTQLSVL.

This clone has only one observation. This chain links TRBV9 with TRBJ1-1; no clear D gene. Trimming pared 0 bases from V and 0 bases from J, leaving 9 bases between. Germline-derived CDR1 and CDR2 are SGDLS and YYNGEE. The length of the CDR3 is 15 residues. The CDR3 region is CASSVGGKLNTEAFF. CDR3 in DNA: TGTGCCAGCAGCGTAGGTGGGAAACTGAACACTGAAGCTTTCTTT.

The chain joins TRBV4-1 to TRBJ2-5; no firm D call. The germline V gene has CDR1 MGHRA and CDR2 YSYEKL. This CDR3 is 13 amino acids long. The ends were cut back, 0 bases at V and 5 bases at J, with 7 bases in the middle. CDR3 bases: TGCGCCAGCAGCCAAGAACGTGGCGAGACCCAGTACTTC. Residues: CASSQERGETQYF.

V gene TRBV5-6 combines with J gene TRBJ2-2, with D perhaps matching TRBD2 (6 bases). Trimming cost V 4 bases and J 4 bases, with 11 bases left between them. The CDR3 totals 14 residues. The germline CDR1 and CDR2 sequences are SGHDT and YYEEEE. CDR3 sequence reads: CASSKDYGTGELFF. CDR3 sequence (DNA): TGTGCCAGCAGCAAGGACTATGGCACCGGGGAGCTGTTTTTT.

V gene TRBV30 combines with J gene TRBJ2-3; D is possibly TRBD2 (7 bases). V lost 3 bases, J lost 7 bases, and 14 bases lay in between. The CDR3 runs to 13 residues. Germline CDR1 is GTSNPN and CDR2 is SVGIG (reference sequence). CDR3 coding DNA: TGTGCCTGGAGCGGGGAGGGGGTGAATACGCAGTATTTT. This encodes CAWSGEGVNTQYF.

The J gene is TRBJ1-2, the V gene TRBV3-1 (or the pseudogene TRBV3-2); D is unresolved. This CDR3 region has 15 residues. The germline CDR1 and CDR2 sequences are LGHDT and YNNKEL (reference sequence). The V end lost 4 bases, the J end lost 5 bases, and 17 bases lay between the germline ends. The CDR3: CASSPGSLRRYGYTF. The DNA of the CDR3 is TGTGCCAGCAGCCCTGGATCACTGAGGAGGTATGGCTACACCTTC.

In the case of this clone: A read error may produce the germline difference seen at one junction end. The chain combines TRBV19 with TRBJ1-3, with 9 bases matching TRBD1. CDR3 length equals 13 residues. Germline CDR1 LNHDA, CDR2 SQIVND (reference sequence). This CDR3 is CASSIAPLGQGHF. CDR3 sequence (DNA): TGTGCCAGTAGTATAGCCCCGTTGGGACAGGGACATTTT. Full variable domain (outside the CDR3, taken from reference TRBV19 and TRBJ1-3): DGGITQSPKYLFRKEGQNVTLSCEQNLNHDAMYWYRQDPGQGLRLIYYSQIVNDFQKGDIAEGYSVSREKKESFPLTVTSAQKNPTAFYLCASSIAPLGQGHFGEGSWLTVV.

The gene calls are TRBV7-3 and TRBJ2-2; D perhaps matches TRBD2 (6 bases). The V end was cut by 0 bases, the J end by 2 bases, with 10 bases between. Per the germline V gene, CDR1 is SGHTA and CDR2 is FQGTGA. This CDR3 comprises 16 residues. The CDR3 loop is CASSLTLAANTGELFF. CDR3 nucleotides: TGTGCCAGCAGCTTAACGTTAGCGGCAAACACCGGGGAGCTGTTTTTT.

The V gene is TRBV6-5, the J gene TRBJ1-2; D gene unclear. V was cut by 0 bases and J by 8 bases, with 13 bases left in between. CDR1 is MNHEY and CDR2 is SVGAGI in the germline V gene. The length of the CDR3 is 14 residues. This CDR3 is CASSYSSQAVGYTF. The CDR3 DNA reads as TGTGCCAGCAGTTACTCGTCCCAGGCGGTCGGCTACACCTTC.

This chain connects TRBV19 to TRBJ1-5; D is ambiguous. This CDR3 contains 14 residues. V was pared by 3 bases and J by 3 bases, with 9 bases between. Germline CDR1 reads LNHDA; CDR2 reads SQIVND (reference sequence). As DNA, the CDR3 is TGTGCCAGTAGTATCTACAGCCTCAATCAGCCCCAGCATTTT. Its translation is CASSIYSLNQPQHF.

This clone appeared once. The chain couples TRBV27 to TRBJ1-6; D possibly corresponds to TRBD1 (5 bases). This CDR3 region has 14 residues. V shed 7 bases and J shed 8 bases, with 15 bases lying between them. Germline CDR1 MNHEY, CDR2 SMNVEV (reference sequence). The CDR3 DNA is TGTGCCAGCACCCGGGACCGTGGGGATTCACCCCTCCACTTT. Amino acids: CASTRDRGDSPLHF.

The chain is built from TRBV9 and TRBJ1-2; a weak D match, TRBD1 (5 bases). Trimming took off 2 bases at V and 7 bases at J, with 9 bases between the two ends. The length of the CDR3 is 12 residues. Germline-derived CDR1 and CDR2 are SGDLS and YYNGEE. DNA for the CDR3: TGTGCCAGCAGCGTCAGGGTGGGTGGCTACACCTTC. Translating gives CASSVRVGGYTF.

This rearrangement joins TRBV28 to TRBJ1-4; tentative D call: TRBD1 (6 bases). The CDR3 is 14 amino acids. CDR1 is MDHEN, CDR2 SYDVKM, per germline. V lost 7 bases, J lost 14 bases, and 23 bases lay in between. This chain's CDR3 is CASIPGGPQAGLFF. Here the CDR3 DNA reads TGTGCCAGCATCCCGGGGGGGCCCCAGGCGGGTCTGTTTTTT.

This chain joins TRBV7-3 and TRBJ2-1; TRBD2 is a possible D gene (6 bases). Germline assignment: CDR1 SGHTA and CDR2 FQGTGA. Trimming took 5 bases from V and 7 from J, leaving 18 bases between them. The CDR3 consists of 15 residues. Here the CDR3 reads CASSPTLRGGNEQFF. The DNA of the CDR3 is TGTGCCAGCAGCCCCACCCTACGGGGAGGTAATGAGCAGTTCTTC.

This chain's CDR3 is CASSGQVQGNTIYF. The CDR3 coding sequence is TGTGCCAGCAGTGGGCAGGTTCAAGGAAACACCATATATTTT. The rearrangement joins TRBV2 to TRBJ1-3; D uncertain. CDR1 is SNHLY, CDR2 FYNNEI, per germline. The CDR3 is 14 residues long. The ends were cut back, 4 bases at V and 4 bases at J, with 11 bases in the middle.

The chain employs TRBV6-5 and TRBJ2-7, with a possible D match to TRBD2 (7 bases). The CDR3 is 15 residues long. V was trimmed by 3 bases and J by 4 bases, leaving 16 bases between them. Germline loops: CDR1 MNHEY, CDR2 SVGAGI. The CDR3 spells CASSYSGRGAYEQYF. The CDR3 coding sequence is TGTGCCAGCAGTTATTCCGGACGGGGGGCGTACGAGCAGTACTTC.

Only a few counts were recorded for this clone. DNA for the CDR3: TGTGCCAGCAGTTACTCCGCCTGGCAGGGAGGTCAGCCCCAGCATTTT. Its translation: CASSYSAWQGGQPQHF. The chain links TRBV6-2 or TRBV6-3 to TRBJ1-5, with D tentatively TRBD1 (5 bases). The germline V gene encodes CDR1 MNHEY and CDR2 SVGEGT. This CDR3 region has 16 residues. Trimming removed 0 bases from V and 6 bases from J, with 15 bases in between.

The chain carries TRBV7-2 and TRBJ2-7; 7 bases line up with TRBD2. CDR1 SGHTA and CDR2 FQGNSA come from the germline V gene. This CDR3 spans 17 amino acids. J gave up 0 bases and V 1 base, and 9 bases lay outside the gene matches. The CDR3 nucleotides are TGTGCCAGCAGCTTAGAAATGAGCGGGAAACACTCCTACGAGCAGTACTTC. Protein sequence: CASSLEMSGKHSYEQYF.

The V gene is TRBV9, the J gene TRBJ1-2; D possibly corresponds to TRBD1 (5 bases). CDR1 and CDR2 (germline): SGDLS, YYNGEE. Trimming took off 2 bases at V and 0 bases at J, with 11 bases between the two ends. This CDR3 contains 15 residues. The CDR3 region is CASSVSQASNYGYTF. DNA for the CDR3: TGTGCCAGCAGCGTCTCACAGGCATCTAACTATGGCTACACCTTC. Using reference TRBV9 and TRBJ1-2 for the parts outside the CDR3, the full variable domain is DSGVTQTPKHLITATGQRVTLRCSPRSGDLSVYWYQQSLDQGLQFLIQYYNGEERAKGNILERFSAQQFPDLHSELNLSSLELGDSALYFCASSVSQASNYGYTFGSGTRLTVV.

The rearrangement links TRBV10-3 to TRBJ1-2, with 8 bases fitting TRBD1. CDR3 length equals 14 residues. Germline V gene sequence: CDR1 ENHRY, CDR2 SYGVKD. The V and J ends lost 10 bases and 4 bases, in that order; junction bases with no gene match: 11. The CDR3 nucleotides are TGTGCCACCCTACAAGGGACAGGCGTCTATGGCTACACCTTC. This translates into CATLQGTGVYGYTF.

Here the CDR3 reads CASSDRVGGNGYTF. The CDR3 DNA is TGTGCCAGCTCTGACAGGGTTGGGGGAAATGGCTACACCTTC. This chain connects TRBV6-5 to TRBJ1-2; 7 bases map to TRBD1. The germline V gene has CDR1 MNHEY and CDR2 SVGAGI. The length of the CDR3 is 14 residues. The ends lost 8 bases at V and 6 bases at J; junction bases unmatched: 12.

The chain recombines TRBV9 with TRBJ2-5, with D perhaps given as TRBD1 or TRBD2 (5 bases each). Trimming took off 3 bases at V and 0 bases at J, with 15 bases between the two ends. Looked up from germline, CDR1 is SGDLS and CDR2 is YYNGEE. The CDR3 is 16 residues long. The CDR3 region is CASSERTGRYQETQYF. CDR3 DNA sequence: TGTGCCAGCAGCGAACGTACGGGACGTTACCAAGAGACCCAGTACTTC. The full variable domain, completed using reference TRBV9 and TRBJ2-5, is DSGVTQTPKHLITATGQRVTLRCSPRSGDLSVYWYQQSLDQGLQFLIQYYNGEERAKGNILERFSAQQFPDLHSELNLSSLELGDSALYFCASSERTGRYQETQYFGPGTRLLVL.

This clone was detected only once. V and J are TRBV27 and TRBJ1-6; 7 bases match TRBD1. Trimming took 5 bases from V and 9 from J; bases not matched to a gene: 7. The CDR3 is 14 residues long. Germline V lookup: CDR1 MNHEY, CDR2 SMNVEV (reference sequence). CDR3 DNA: TGTGCCAGCAGTGAGGACAGGCGGCGTTCACCCCTCCACTTT. Protein: CASSEDRRRSPLHF.

V gene TRBV7-9 combines with J gene TRBJ1-1; TRBD1 matches 7 bases. This CDR3 contains 13 residues. Germline CDR1 SEHNR, CDR2 FQNEAQ (reference sequence). The V gene end was trimmed by 9 bases and the J gene end by 4 bases; junction bases not matched to a gene: 8. CDR3 nucleotides: TGTGCCAGTCAGGGGGAGGAGATCACTGAAGCTTTCTTT. It specifies CASQGEEITEAFF.

The rearrangement links TRBV29-1 to TRBJ2-1; TRBD1 aligns across 10 bases. V was clipped by 7 bases and J by 7 bases; unmatched bases: 13. Germline CDR1 and CDR2: SQVTM and ANQGSEA. This CDR3 comprises 15 residues. CDR3 in DNA: TGCAGCGCTCTAAATCCGGGACAGGGGTGGAATGAGCAGTTCTTC. Translating it yields CSALNPGQGWNEQFF.